This T cell receptor (beta chain) came from a study of cytomegalovirus exposure and HLA in healthy donors. The table came from immunoSEQ multiplex PCR; TCRdb's copy has only in-frame clones and leaves some out. The table includes about 220,000 clones, under 95% detected once. V lost 4 bases to trimming and J lost 0 bases, with 8 bases between them. The germline V gene encodes CDR1 SGDLS and CDR2 YYNGEE. CDR3 size: 14 residues. Sequencing input: PBMCs. This receptor was obtained from a woman aged 18 to 35 in good health and CMV-seronegative. V and J are TRBV9 and TRBJ2-4, with no clear D. CDR3 sequence (DNA): TGTGCCAGCAGCTTAACATTAGCCAAAAACATTCAGTACTTC. It is translated as CASSLTLAKNIQYF.